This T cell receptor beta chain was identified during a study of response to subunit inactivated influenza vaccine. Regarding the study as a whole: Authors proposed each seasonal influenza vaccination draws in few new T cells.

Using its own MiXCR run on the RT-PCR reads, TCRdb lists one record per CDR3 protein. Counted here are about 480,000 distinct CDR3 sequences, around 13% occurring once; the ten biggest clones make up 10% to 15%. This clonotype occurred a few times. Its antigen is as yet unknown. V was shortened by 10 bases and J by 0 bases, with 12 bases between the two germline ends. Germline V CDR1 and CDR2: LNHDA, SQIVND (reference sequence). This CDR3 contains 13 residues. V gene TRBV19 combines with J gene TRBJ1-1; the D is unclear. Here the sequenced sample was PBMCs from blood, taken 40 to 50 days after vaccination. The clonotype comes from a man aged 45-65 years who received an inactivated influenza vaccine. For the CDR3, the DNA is TGTGCCACCCAAAGGTCCATGAACACTGAAGCTTTCTTT. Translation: CATQRSMNTEAFF.